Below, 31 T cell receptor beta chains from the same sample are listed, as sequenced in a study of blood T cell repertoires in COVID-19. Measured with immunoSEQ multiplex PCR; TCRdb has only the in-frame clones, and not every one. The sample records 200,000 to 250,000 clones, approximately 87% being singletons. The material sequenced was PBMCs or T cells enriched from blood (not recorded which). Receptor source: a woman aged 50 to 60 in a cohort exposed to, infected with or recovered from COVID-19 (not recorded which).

The CDR3 sequence: CASRAPGQGMEKLFF. The DNA for the CDR3 is TGTGCCAGCAGAGCACCGGGACAGGGCATGGAAAAACTGTTTTTT. The rearrangement joins TRBV6-5 to TRBJ1-4, with 9 bases matching TRBD1. The J segment lost 8 bases and the V segment lost 6 bases, leaving 10 bases of the junction unmatched. The CDR3 consists of 15 residues. Germline loops: CDR1 MNHEY, CDR2 SVGAGI.

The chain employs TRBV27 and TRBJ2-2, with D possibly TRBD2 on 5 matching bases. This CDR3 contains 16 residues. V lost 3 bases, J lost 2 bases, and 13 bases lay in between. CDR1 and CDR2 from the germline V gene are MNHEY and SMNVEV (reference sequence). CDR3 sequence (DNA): TGTGCCAGCAGTTTTCGTGGGGAGTCCAACACCGGGGAGCTGTTTTTT. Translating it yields CASSFRGESNTGELFF.

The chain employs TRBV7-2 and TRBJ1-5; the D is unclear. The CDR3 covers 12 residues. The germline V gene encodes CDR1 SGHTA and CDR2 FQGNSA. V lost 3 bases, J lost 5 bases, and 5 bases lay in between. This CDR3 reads CASSFQDQPQHF. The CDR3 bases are TGTGCCAGCAGCTTTCAGGATCAGCCCCAGCATTTT.

In DNA form, the CDR3 reads TGTGCCACCAGTGATTCCCAGACAGGGAACACTGAAGCTTTCTTT. Residues: CATSDSQTGNTEAFF. The V and J genes are TRBV24-1 and TRBJ1-1; tentative D call: TRBD1 (6 bases). This CDR3 has 15 residues. V lost 2 bases, J lost 1 base, and 10 bases lay in between. Germline V lookup: CDR1 KGHDR, CDR2 SFDVKD.

CDR3: CASSLTSGGAIVFTDTQYF. CDR3 DNA sequence: TGCGCCAGCAGCTTAACTAGCGGGGGGGCCATCGTATTCACAGATACGCAGTATTTT. The gene calls are TRBV5-1 and TRBJ2-3, with 13 bases aligning to TRBD2. Germline CDR1 reads SGHRS; CDR2 reads YFSETQ. The CDR3 has 19 amino acids. Trimming took 2 bases from V and 2 from J; bases not matched to a gene: 11.

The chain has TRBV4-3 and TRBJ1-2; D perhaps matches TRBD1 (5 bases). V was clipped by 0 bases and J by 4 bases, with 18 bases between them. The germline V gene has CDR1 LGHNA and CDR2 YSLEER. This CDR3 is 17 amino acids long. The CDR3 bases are TGCGCCAGCAGCCAAGAAGGGGCGGGGGGGGTTGTCTATGGCTACACCTTC. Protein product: CASSQEGAGGVVYGYTF.

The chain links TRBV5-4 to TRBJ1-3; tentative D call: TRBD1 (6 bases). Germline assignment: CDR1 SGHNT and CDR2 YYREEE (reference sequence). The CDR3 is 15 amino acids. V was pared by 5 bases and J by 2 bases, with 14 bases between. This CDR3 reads CASRAGAGAGNTIYF. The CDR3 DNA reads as TGTGCCAGCAGAGCCGGTGCAGGGGCTGGAAACACCATATATTTT.

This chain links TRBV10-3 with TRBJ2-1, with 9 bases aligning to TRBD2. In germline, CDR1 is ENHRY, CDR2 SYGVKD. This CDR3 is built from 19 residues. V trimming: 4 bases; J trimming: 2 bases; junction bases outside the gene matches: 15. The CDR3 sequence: CAISGSVGVAGVPYNEQFF. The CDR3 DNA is TGTGCCATCAGTGGGTCGGTTGGGGTAGCGGGGGTCCCCTACAATGAGCAGTTCTTC.

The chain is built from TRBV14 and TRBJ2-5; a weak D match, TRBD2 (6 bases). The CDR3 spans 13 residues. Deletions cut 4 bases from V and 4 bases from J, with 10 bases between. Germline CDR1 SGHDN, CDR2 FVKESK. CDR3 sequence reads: CASSRLALETQYF. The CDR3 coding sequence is TGTGCCAGCAGCCGTCTAGCGTTAGAGACCCAGTACTTC. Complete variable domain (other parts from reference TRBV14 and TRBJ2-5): EAGVTQFPSHSVIEKGQTVTLRCDPISGHDNLYWYRRVMGKEIKFLLHFVKESKQDESGMPNNRFLAERTGGTYSTLKVQPAELEDSGVYFCASSRLALETQYFGPGTRLLVL.

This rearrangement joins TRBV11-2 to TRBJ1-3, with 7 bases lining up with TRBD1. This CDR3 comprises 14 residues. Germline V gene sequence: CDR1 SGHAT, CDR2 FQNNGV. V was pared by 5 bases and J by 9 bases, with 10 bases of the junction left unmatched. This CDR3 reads CASSPDRAGRTIYF. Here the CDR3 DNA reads TGTGCCAGCAGCCCAGACAGGGCTGGTCGCACCATATATTTT.

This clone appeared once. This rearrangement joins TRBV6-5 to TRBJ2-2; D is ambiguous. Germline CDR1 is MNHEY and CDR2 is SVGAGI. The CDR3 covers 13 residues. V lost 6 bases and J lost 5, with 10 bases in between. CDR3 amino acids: CASRERLTGELFF. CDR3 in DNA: TGTGCCAGCAGAGAGAGGTTAACCGGGGAGCTGTTTTTT.

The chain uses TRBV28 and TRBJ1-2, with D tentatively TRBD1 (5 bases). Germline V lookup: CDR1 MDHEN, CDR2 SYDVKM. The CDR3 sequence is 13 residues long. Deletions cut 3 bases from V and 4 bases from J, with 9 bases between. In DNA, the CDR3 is TGTGCCAGCAGTTTCGGGGGTGGCTATGGCTACACCTTC. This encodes CASSFGGGYGYTF.

In DNA form, the CDR3 reads TGTGCCAGCAGCTCACTGAAACAGGGGGGCACTGAAGCTTTCTTT. Amino acid sequence: CASSSLKQGGTEAFF. The V and J genes are TRBV5-5 and TRBJ1-1; 8 nucleotides line up with TRBD1. The ends lost 3 bases at V and 4 bases at J; junction bases unmatched: 8. The CDR3 loop spans 15 amino acids. The germline gives CDR1 SGHKS, CDR2 YYEKEE (reference sequence). Complete variable domain (other parts from reference TRBV5-5 and TRBJ1-1): DAGVTQSPTHLIKTRGQQVTLRCSPISGHKSVSWYQQVLGQGPQFIFQYYEKEERGRGNFPDRFSARQFPNYSSELNVNALLLGDSALYLCASSSLKQGGTEAFFGQGTRLTVV.

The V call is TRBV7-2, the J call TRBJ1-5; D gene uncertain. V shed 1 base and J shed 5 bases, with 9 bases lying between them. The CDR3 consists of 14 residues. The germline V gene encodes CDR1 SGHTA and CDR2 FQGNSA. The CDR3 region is CASSLVGTDQPQHF. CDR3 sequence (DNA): TGTGCCAGCAGCTTAGTTGGCACCGATCAGCCCCAGCATTTT.

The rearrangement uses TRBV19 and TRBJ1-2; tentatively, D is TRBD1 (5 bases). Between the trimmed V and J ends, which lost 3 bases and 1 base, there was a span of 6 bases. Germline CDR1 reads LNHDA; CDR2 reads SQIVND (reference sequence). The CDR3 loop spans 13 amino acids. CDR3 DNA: TGTGCCAGTAGTATCGACAGTAACTATGGCTACACCTTC. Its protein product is CASSIDSNYGYTF.

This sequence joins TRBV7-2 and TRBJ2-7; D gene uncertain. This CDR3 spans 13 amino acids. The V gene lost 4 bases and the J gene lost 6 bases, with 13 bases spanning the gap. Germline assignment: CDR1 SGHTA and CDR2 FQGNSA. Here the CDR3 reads CASSSSRQTEQYF. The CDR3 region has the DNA TGTGCCAGCAGCTCTTCCCGACAAACCGAGCAGTACTTC.

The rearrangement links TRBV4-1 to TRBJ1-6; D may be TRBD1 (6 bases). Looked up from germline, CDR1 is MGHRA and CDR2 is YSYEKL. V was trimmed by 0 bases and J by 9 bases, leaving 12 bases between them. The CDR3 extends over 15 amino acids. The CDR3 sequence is CASSQDLQGGSPLHF. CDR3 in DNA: TGCGCCAGCAGCCAAGATCTACAGGGCGGTTCACCCCTCCACTTT.

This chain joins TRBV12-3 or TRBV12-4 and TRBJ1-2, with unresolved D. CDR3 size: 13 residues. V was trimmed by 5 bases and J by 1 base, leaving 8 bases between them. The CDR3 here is CASSVADNYGYTF. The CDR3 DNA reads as TGTGCCAGCAGTGTTGCGGATAACTATGGCTACACCTTC.

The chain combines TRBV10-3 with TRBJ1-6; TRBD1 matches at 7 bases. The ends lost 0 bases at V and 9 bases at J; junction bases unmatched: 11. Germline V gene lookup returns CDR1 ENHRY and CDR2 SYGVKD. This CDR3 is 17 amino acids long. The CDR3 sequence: CAISESRRRDSLSPLHF. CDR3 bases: TGTGCCATCAGTGAGTCGCGTCGCCGGGACAGTCTTTCACCCCTCCACTTT.

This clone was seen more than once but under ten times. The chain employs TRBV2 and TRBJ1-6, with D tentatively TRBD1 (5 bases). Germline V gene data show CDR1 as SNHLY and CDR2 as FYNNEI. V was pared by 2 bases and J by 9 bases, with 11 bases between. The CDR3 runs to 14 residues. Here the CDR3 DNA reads TGTGCCAGCAGTGAACAGGGATGGGGTTCACCCCTCCACTTT. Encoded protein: CASSEQGWGSPLHF.

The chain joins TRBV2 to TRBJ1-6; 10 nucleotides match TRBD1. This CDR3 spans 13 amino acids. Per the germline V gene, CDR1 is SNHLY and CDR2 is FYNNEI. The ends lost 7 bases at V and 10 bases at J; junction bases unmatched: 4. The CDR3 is CASTGTGDSPLHF. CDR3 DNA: TGTGCCAGCACTGGGACAGGGGACTCACCCCTCCACTTT.

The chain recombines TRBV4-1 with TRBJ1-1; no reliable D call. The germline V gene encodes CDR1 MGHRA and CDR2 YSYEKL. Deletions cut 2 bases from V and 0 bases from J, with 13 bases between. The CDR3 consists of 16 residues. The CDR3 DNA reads TGCGCCAGCAGCCAACCCGAGAAGTTTCTGAACACTGAAGCTTTCTTT. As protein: CASSQPEKFLNTEAFF.

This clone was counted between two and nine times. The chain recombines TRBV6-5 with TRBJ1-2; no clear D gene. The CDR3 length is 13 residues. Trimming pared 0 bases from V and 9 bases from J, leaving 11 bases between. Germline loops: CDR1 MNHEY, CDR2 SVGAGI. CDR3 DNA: TGTGCCAGCAGTTACTCGCCAGGCCGAAGCTACACCTTC. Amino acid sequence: CASSYSPGRSYTF.

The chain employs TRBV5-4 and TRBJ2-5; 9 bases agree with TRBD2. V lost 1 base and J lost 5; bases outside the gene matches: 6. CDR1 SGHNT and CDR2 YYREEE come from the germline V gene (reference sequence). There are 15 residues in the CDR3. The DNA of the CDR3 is TGTGCCAGCAGCTTGTACGCGGGGGGGCTGGAGACCCAGTACTTC. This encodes CASSLYAGGLETQYF.

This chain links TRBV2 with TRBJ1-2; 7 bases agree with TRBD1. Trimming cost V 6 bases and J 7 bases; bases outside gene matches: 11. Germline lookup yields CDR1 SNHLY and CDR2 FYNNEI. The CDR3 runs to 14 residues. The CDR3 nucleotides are TGTGCCAGCAGCGACAGGGTACCAGGCCTTGGCTACACCTTC. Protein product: CASSDRVPGLGYTF.

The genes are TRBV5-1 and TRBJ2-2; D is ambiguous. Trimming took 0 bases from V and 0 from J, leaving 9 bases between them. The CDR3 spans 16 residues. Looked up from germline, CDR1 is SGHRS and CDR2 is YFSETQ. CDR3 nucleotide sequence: TGCGCCAGCAGCTTGGTCAGGCCCGCGAACACCGGGGAGCTGTTTTTT. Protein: CASSLVRPANTGELFF.

DNA of the CDR3: TGTGCCAGTAGTAAGGACAGGGGAAACACTGAAGCTTTCTTT. This codes for CASSKDRGNTEAFF. The rearrangement uses TRBV19 and TRBJ1-1, with TRBD1 matching 9 bases. Germline CDR1 LNHDA, CDR2 SQIVND (reference sequence). This CDR3 is 14 amino acids long. With V trimmed by 4 bases and J by 2 bases, 2 bases remained unmatched.

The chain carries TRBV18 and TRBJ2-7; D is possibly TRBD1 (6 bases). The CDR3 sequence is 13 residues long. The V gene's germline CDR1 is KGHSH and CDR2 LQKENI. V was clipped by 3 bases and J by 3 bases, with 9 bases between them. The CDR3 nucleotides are TGTGCCAGCTCACCCCCGGACAGCTACGAGCAGTACTTC. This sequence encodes CASSPPDSYEQYF.

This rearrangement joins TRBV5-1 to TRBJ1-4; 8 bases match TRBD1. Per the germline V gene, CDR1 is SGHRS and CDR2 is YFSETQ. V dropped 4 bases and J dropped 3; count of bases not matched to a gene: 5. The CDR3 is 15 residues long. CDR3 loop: CASSRETGANEKLFF. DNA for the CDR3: TGCGCCAGCAGCCGGGAGACAGGGGCTAATGAAAAACTGTTTTTT.

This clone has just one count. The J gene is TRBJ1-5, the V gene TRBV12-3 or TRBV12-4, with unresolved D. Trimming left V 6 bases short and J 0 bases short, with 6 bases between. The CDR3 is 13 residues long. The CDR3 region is CASRGTSNQPQHF. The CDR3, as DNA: TGTGCCAGCAGGGGCACTAGCAATCAGCCCCAGCATTTT.

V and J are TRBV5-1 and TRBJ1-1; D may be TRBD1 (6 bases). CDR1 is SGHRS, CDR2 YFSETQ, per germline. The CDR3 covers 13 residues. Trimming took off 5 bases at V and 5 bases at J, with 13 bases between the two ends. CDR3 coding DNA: TGCGCCAGCAGGTGGTCAGGGGTGACTGAAGCTTTCTTT. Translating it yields CASRWSGVTEAFF.